This T cell receptor beta chain was documented in a study of cytomegalovirus exposure and HLA in healthy donors. For the study at large: The 120 validation repertoires matched the 666 first-cohort repertoires in platform, a later analysis reported.

The germline V gene has CDR1 MDHEN and CDR2 SYDVKM. Trimming left V 4 bases short and J 7 bases short, with 6 bases between. The CDR3 has 11 amino acids. General study results and limits: Altogether, more than 150 TCR beta chains were recorded as cytomegalovirus-associated. Reported results showed that the classifier diagnosed cytomegalovirus status with high specificity and sensitivity. The finding came from a later analysis; first-cohort TCR clusters tended to co-occur in the roughly 120 validation repertoires.

Details on this clone: Its antigen is unknown.

Repertoires were generated with immunoSEQ multiplex PCR, while TCRdb's copy carries only in-frame clones and drops some. Of around 160,000 clones in the sample, about four fifths were seen once. The specimen was PBMCs. This clonotype was sampled from a man aged 25-45 years in good health and CMV-seropositive. V usage is TRBV28 and J usage is TRBJ2-3; TRBD2 might be the D (5 bases). The CDR3 DNA is TGTGCCAGCAGTTGGGAGCATACGCAGTATTTT. It codes for CASSWEHTQYF.